This TCR beta chain was sequenced in a study of T cell responses to AZD1222 COVID-19 vaccine. The assay was immunoSEQ multiplex PCR, and TCRdb's table has in-frame clones only and misses some. The profile shows some 67,000 clones, about four fifths of them singletons. Germline lookup yields CDR1 LNHDA and CDR2 SQIVND (reference sequence). CDR3 size: 17 residues. V lost 4 bases and J lost 7, with 25 bases in between. Study results and caveats: Samples come after the peak T cell response, not at day 14.

As regards this clone: Its antigen remains unknown.

Sample: peripheral blood, taken 28 days after the second AZD1222 dose. The rearrangement joins TRBV19 to TRBJ1-1; D call uncertain. The sequence came from an adult who received the AZD1222 COVID-19 vaccine. The CDR3 sequence: CASSTRVLAAGGGEAFF. The DNA of the CDR3 is TGTGCCAGTAGTACCCGTGTGTTGGCAGCCGGTGGCGGTGAAGCTTTCTTT.